One and the same sample provided the 8 T cell receptor beta chains below, sequenced in a study of T cells after yellow fever vaccination. Each CDR3 protein gets one entry after TCRdb re-called the 5' RACE reads with MiXCR. The sample carries 250,000 to 350,000 distinct CDR3 sequences, around 6.8% recorded once. The source material was PBMCs, sampled roughly 46 days after the first yellow fever vaccination. The origin of the receptors is a young man who received the YFV17D yellow fever vaccine.

This clonotype was detected ten times or more. J is TRBJ2-7 and V is TRBV6-5, with 7 bases that match TRBD1. Trimming cost V 4 bases and J 4 bases; bases outside gene matches: 7. CDR1 MNHEY and CDR2 SVGAGI come from the germline V gene. The CDR3 is made up of 14 amino acids. The CDR3 DNA reads as TGTGCCAGCAGTTCTCAGGGGGAGTTATACGAGCAGTACTTC. Translation: CASSSQGELYEQYF.

This clonotype came up a few times. The chain uses TRBV5-1 and TRBJ1-3; no definite D call. This CDR3 has 14 amino acids. CDR1 is SGHRS and CDR2 is YFSETQ in the germline V gene. The V end lost 0 bases, the J end lost 0 bases, and 4 bases lay between the germline ends. The CDR3 nucleotides read TGCGCCAGCAGCTTGGTTCCCTCTGGAAACACCATATATTTT. Translating it yields CASSLVPSGNTIYF.

V usage is TRBV28 and J usage is TRBJ1-6, with 10 bases fitting TRBD1. The V gene end was trimmed by 5 bases and the J gene end by 13 bases; junction bases not matched to a gene: 11. CDR1 MDHEN and CDR2 SYDVKM come from the germline V gene. This CDR3 has 15 residues. The CDR3 loop reads CASSPPGTGEIPLHF. CDR3 DNA sequence: TGTGCCAGCAGTCCCCCCGGGACAGGGGAAATTCCCCTCCACTTT. Variable domain in full (rest from reference TRBV28 and TRBJ1-6): DVKVTQSSRYLVKRTGEKVFLECVQDMDHENMFWYRQDPGLGLRLIYFSYDVKMKEKGDIPEGYSVSREKKERFSLILESASTNQTSMYLCASSPPGTGEIPLHFGNGTRLTVT.

This clonotype was seen more than once but under ten times. This rearrangement joins TRBV18 to TRBJ1-1; no definite D call. Trimming stripped 2 bases from V and 3 bases from J, with 10 bases between. The CDR3 spans 14 residues. CDR1 is KGHSH and CDR2 is LQKENI in the germline V gene. The CDR3 coding sequence is TGTGCCAGCTCACCAGTCAATGAGTACACTGAAGCTTTCTTT. Its protein product is CASSPVNEYTEAFF.

This clonotype was counted at least ten times. The CDR3 loop is CATSEDSYNEQFF. In nucleotides, the CDR3 is TGTGCCACCAGTGAGGACTCTTACAATGAGCAGTTCTTC. The V call is TRBV24-1, the J call TRBJ2-1; D is possibly TRBD2 (5 bases). Germline values: CDR1 KGHDR, CDR2 SFDVKD. The CDR3 length is 13 residues. V lost 4 bases, J lost 4 bases, and 7 bases lay in between.

The table lists this clonotype with many counts. The rearrangement uses TRBV29-1 and TRBJ2-1, with D uncertain. The CDR3 covers 11 residues. CDR1 and CDR2 (germline): SQVTM, ANQGSEA. V lost 4 bases to trimming and J lost 6 bases, with 7 bases between them. The CDR3 is CSVGQVNEQFF. CDR3 DNA: TGCAGCGTTGGGCAGGTCAATGAGCAGTTCTTC.

The chain uses TRBV12-3 or TRBV12-4 and TRBJ2-6, with D possibly being TRBD2 (5 bases). The CDR3 runs 18 residues. V shed 0 bases and J shed 0 bases, with 12 bases lying between them. CDR3 loop: CASSLARGFGSGANVLTF. For the CDR3, the DNA is TGTGCCAGCAGTTTAGCGCGAGGGTTCGGCTCTGGGGCCAACGTCCTGACTTTC.

The V call is TRBV7-9, the J call TRBJ2-7, with D unclear. This CDR3 contains 18 residues. Germline V gives CDR1 SEHNR, CDR2 FQNEAQ (reference sequence). The V end lost 5 bases, the J end lost 1 base, and 24 bases lay between the germline ends. This chain's CDR3 is CASSPPPGGTNPSYEQYF. The CDR3 bases are TGTGCCAGCAGCCCCCCGCCGGGCGGAACAAACCCGTCCTACGAGCAGTACTTC.